Here is one T cell receptor beta chain with its context. Antigen unknown. A read error may produce the germline difference seen at one junction end. The sample originates from a study of cytomegalovirus exposure and HLA in healthy donors. Findings and caveats of the study: Relative to equally common others, HLA-associated TCR beta chains showed greater clonal expansion in a later analysis.

The CDR3 contains 13 residues. CDR1 is SEHNR, CDR2 FQNEAQ, per germline (reference sequence). Amplification used 60 Vbeta primers and 13 Jbeta primers. Data came from immunoSEQ multiplex PCR; TCRdb stores just in-frame clones and leaves some out. Found here are 200,000 or so clones, less than 85% of them singletons; the top ten hold about 0.63%. The clonotype originates from a man younger than 35 in good health and CMV-seronegative. The sequencing sample was made of PBMCs. This chain connects TRBV7-9 to TRBJ2-7, with D possibly TRBD2 on 5 matching bases. The CDR3 sequence: CSSSLGGKHEQYF. CDR3 in DNA: TGTTCCAGCAGCTTAGGAGGCAAGCACGAGCAGTACTTC.